This entry describes one T cell receptor beta chain. Its matching antigen is unknown. This entry belongs to a study of T cell responses to AZD1222 COVID-19 vaccine. General study results and limits: Donors were mostly white British, more females; clonal diversity possibly underestimated.

Germline V CDR1 and CDR2: KGHSH, LQKENI. V lost 0 bases to trimming and J lost 6 bases, with 17 bases between them. This CDR3 has 17 residues. Measured with immunoSEQ multiplex PCR; TCRdb has only the in-frame clones, and not every one. The top ten clones hold roughly 6.6% of a sample with about 60,000 clones, around 84% of them seen once. The rearrangement joins TRBV18 to TRBJ2-2; D unresolved. The source of this sequence is an adult in good health. This sample comprised peripheral blood, obtained on day 0 of AZD1222 vaccination. The chain's CDR3 is CASSPPIGLPTPGELFF. The CDR3 DNA reads TGTGCCAGCTCACCACCGATCGGCCTACCGACCCCCGGGGAGCTGTTTTTT. The full variable domain, its missing parts supplied by reference TRBV18 and TRBJ2-2, is NAGVMQNPRHLVRRRGQEARLRCSPMKGHSHVYWYRQLPEEGLKFMVYLQKENIIDESGMPKERFSAEFPKEGPSILRIQQVVRGDSAAYFCASSPPIGLPTPGELFFGEGSRLTVL.